This T cell receptor (beta chain) was identified in a study of T cells in localized non-small cell lung cancer. Only a few counts were recorded for this clone. What it binds is not known. Produced via immunoSEQ multiplex PCR; TCRdb's table is partial and in-frame only. The sample holds tens of thousands of clones, almost 85% seen once. Points from the study as a whole: Because researchers sequenced only one region of the tumor, heterogeneity is still possible. Among the top 100 tumor clones, a median about 52 appeared in adjacent lung. Greater T cell density in blood accompanied longer overall survival.

The germline V gene has CDR1 LNHDA and CDR2 SQIVND (reference sequence). The CDR3 consists of 11 residues. The V end was cut by 2 bases, the J end by 9 bases, with 4 bases between. The sequencing here drew on peripheral blood, taken before any cancer treatment. The clonotype originates from a man between 35 and 75 years old with stage I lung adenocarcinoma. The chain employs TRBV19 and TRBJ2-2; the D is unclear. CDR3 amino acids: CASSISRELFF. CDR3 coding DNA: TGTGCCAGTAGTATAAGTAGGGAGCTGTTTTTT.